Each of the 2 T cell receptor beta chains below was sequenced from the same sample in a study of OX40 agonist ivuxolimab in advanced cancers. The assay was immunoSEQ multiplex PCR, and TCRdb's table has in-frame clones only and misses some. The data hold more than 9,000 clones, with around 72% observed a single time. The sequencing here drew on CD4+ or CD8+ T cells sorted from blood, taken in a trial of the OX40 agonist ivuxolimab. The receptors come from an adult with an advanced solid tumor such as melanoma, head and neck, liver or kidney cancer.

The CDR3 sequence is CASSTGWDSSYEQYF. CDR3 coding DNA: TGTGCCAGCAGTACTGGGTGGGATAGCTCCTACGAGCAGTACTTC. The chain is built from TRBV28 and TRBJ2-7; D remains ambiguous. Trimming took 5 bases from V and 0 from J, leaving 14 bases between them. The CDR3 extends over 15 amino acids. Germline V lookup: CDR1 MDHEN, CDR2 SYDVKM.

The chain has TRBV27 and TRBJ2-7; the D gene is possibly TRBD2 (5 bases). The germline V gene has CDR1 MNHEY and CDR2 SMNVEV (reference sequence). The CDR3 sequence is 13 residues long. V was shortened by 6 bases and J by 1 base, with 10 bases between the two germline ends. The CDR3 region has the DNA TGTGCCAGCAGGGACTTCCGATCCTACGAGCAGTACTTC. Translation: CASRDFRSYEQYF.